Sequencing of this T cell receptor (beta chain) was carried out in a study of T cells after yellow fever vaccination. This clonotype turned up a few times. CDR3 size: 16 residues. After removal of 3 bases from V and 7 bases from J, the junction contained 5 bases not matched to a gene. Germline V lookup: CDR1 SEHNR, CDR2 FQNEAQ (reference sequence). TCRdb used MiXCR to reprocess the 5' RACE reads, holding one entry per CDR3 protein. In the table there are approximately 550,000 distinct CDR3 sequences, about 19% of which are singletons. The sequence came from a young man who received the YFV17D yellow fever vaccine. Sequenced here: PBMCs, sampled 15 days after the yellow fever booster vaccination. V usage is TRBV7-9 and J usage is TRBJ2-1; 14 nucleotides agree with TRBD2. CDR3: CASSLVTSGRGNEQFF. DNA of the CDR3: TGTGCCAGCAGCTTGGTGACTAGCGGGAGGGGGAATGAGCAGTTCTTC.